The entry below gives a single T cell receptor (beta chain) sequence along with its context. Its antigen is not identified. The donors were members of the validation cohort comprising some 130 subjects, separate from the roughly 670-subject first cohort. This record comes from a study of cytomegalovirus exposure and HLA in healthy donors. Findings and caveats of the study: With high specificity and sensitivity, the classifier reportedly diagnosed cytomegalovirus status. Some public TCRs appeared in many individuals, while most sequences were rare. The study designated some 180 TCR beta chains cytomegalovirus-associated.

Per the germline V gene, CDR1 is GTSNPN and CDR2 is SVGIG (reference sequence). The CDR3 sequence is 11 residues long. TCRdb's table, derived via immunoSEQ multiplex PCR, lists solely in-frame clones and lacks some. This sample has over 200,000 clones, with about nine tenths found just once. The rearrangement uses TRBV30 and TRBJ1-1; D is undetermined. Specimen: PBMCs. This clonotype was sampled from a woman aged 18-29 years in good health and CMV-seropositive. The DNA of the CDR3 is TGTGCTATGGAGGGTGGGTTGAACGCTTTCTTT. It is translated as CAMEGGLNAFF.